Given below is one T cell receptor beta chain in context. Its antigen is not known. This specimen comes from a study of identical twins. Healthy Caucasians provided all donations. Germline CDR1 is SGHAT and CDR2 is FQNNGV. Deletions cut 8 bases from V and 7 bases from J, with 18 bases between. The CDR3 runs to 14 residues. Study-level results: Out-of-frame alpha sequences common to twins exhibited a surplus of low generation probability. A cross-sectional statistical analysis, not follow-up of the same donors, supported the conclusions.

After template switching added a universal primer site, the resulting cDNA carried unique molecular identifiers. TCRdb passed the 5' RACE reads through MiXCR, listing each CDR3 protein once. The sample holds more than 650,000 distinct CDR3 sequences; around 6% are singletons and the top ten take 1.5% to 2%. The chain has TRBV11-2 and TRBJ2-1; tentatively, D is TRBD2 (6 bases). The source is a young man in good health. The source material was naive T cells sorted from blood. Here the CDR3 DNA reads TGTGCCAGCCGGGTGGCGGGCGGGGAGAATGAGCAGTTCTTC. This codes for CASRVAGGENEQFF. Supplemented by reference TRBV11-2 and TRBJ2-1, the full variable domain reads EAGVAQSPRYKIIEKRQSVAFWCNPISGHATLYWYQQILGQGPKLLIQFQNNGVVDDSQLPKDRFSAERLKGVDSTLKIQPAKLEDSAVYLCASRVAGGENEQFFGPGTRLTVL.